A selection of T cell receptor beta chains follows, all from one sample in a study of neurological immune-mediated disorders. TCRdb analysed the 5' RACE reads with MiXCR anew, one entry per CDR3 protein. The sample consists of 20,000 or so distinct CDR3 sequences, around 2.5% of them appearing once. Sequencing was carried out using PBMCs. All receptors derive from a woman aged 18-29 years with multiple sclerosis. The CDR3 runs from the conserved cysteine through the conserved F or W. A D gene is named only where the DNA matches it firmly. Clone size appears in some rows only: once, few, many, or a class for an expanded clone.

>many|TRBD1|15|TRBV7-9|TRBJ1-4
CASSPAGQGDEKLFF
TGTGCCAGCAGCCCTGCAGGACAGGGAGATGAAAAACTGTTTTTT
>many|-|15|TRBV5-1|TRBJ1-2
CASSLHPDTGYGYTF
TGCGCCAGCAGCTTGCACCCGGACACCGGCTATGGCTACACCTTC
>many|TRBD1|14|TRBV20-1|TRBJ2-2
CSATRGRDTGELFF
TGCAGTGCTACCAGGGGGAGAGACACCGGGGAGCTGTTTTTT
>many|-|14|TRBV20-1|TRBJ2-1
CSARGEGGLWEQFF
TGCAGTGCTAGAGGCGAGGGGGGACTGTGGGAGCAGTTCTTC
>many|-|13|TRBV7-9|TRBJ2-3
CASSLWGTDTQYF
TGTGCCAGCAGCCTTTGGGGCACAGATACGCAGTATTTT
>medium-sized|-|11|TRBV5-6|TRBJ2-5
CASSLDETQYF
TGTGCCAGCAGCTTGGACGAGACCCAGTACTTC
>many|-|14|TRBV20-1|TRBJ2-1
CSARLYSYENEQFF
TGCAGTGCTAGGCTTTACAGCTACGAAAATGAGCAGTTCTTC
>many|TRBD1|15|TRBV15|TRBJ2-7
CATSRRTGLAYEQYF
TGTGCCACCAGCAGAAGGACAGGGCTCGCCTACGAGCAGTACTTC
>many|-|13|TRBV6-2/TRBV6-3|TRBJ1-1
CASSRSVNTEAFF
TGTGCCAGCAGTCGATCAGTGAACACTGAAGCTTTCTTT
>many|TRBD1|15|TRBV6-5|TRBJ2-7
CASSLRTGPTYEQYF
TGTGCCAGCAGCTTACGGACAGGGCCCACCTACGAGCAGTACTTC
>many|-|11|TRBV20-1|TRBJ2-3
CSARSADTQYF
TGCAGTGCTAGATCGGCAGATACGCAGTATTTT
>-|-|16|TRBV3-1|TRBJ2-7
CASTDGLGPGTYGQYF
TGTGCCAGCACGGATGGCCTAGGACCGGGAACCTACGGGCAGTACTTC
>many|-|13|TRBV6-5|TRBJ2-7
CASSYRENYEQYF
TGTGCCAGCAGTTACAGGGAAAACTACGAGCAGTACTTC